The following is a T cell receptor beta chain sequence with its context. Antigen: not known. These data belong to a study of OX40 agonist ivuxolimab in advanced cancers. Study conclusions and caveats: Expanded peripheral T-cell antigen specificity went undetermined. There were, on average, more expanded clones in CD8+ T cells than in CD4+.

Assay used: immunoSEQ multiplex PCR; TCRdb lists only in-frame clones, some missing. The sample lists roughly 66,000 clones, around 90% occurring once. The CDR3 extends over 12 amino acids. Germline V gene data show CDR1 as SQVTM and CDR2 as ANQGSEA. The V and J ends lost 3 bases and 2 bases respectively, with 8 bases between them. V usage is TRBV29-1 and J usage is TRBJ2-7; no reliable D call. The specimen comprised CD4+ or CD8+ T cells sorted from blood, sampled in a trial of the OX40 agonist ivuxolimab. This clonotype originated in an adult with an advanced solid tumor such as melanoma, head and neck, liver or kidney cancer. Here the CDR3 DNA reads TGCAGCGTTGAGACACCTGCCTACGAGCAGTACTTC. It is translated as CSVETPAYEQYF.